What follows are 11 T cell receptor beta chains derived from one specimen sequenced in a study of blood T cell repertoires in COVID-19 (dated by TCRdb to 2020 to 2021). The method behind the library was the immunoSEQ multiplex PCR assay. Held by TCRdb, this immuneACCESS table contains in-frame sequences only and omits some clones. Under half of the omission traces to an unresolved V gene where checked; the cause of the rest is unknown. The table for this sample lists 50,000 or so clones; around 86% of them were counted only once. In total, the top ten clones hold about 6.7% of the sample. The specimen was peripheral blood. The receptors shown here come from a man aged 50-60 years with active COVID-19.

This clone was observed a handful of times. V is TRBV4-3 and J is TRBJ2-2; D might be TRBD2 (7 bases). The CDR3 is 15 residues long. V dropped 2 bases and J dropped 6 bases, with 13 bases sitting between them. From germline, CDR1 is LGHNA and CDR2 YSLEER. The CDR3 sequence is CASSQFWGGPGELFF. DNA for the CDR3: TGCGCCAGCAGCCAATTTTGGGGGGGCCCCGGGGAGCTGTTTTTT.

The chain combines TRBV4-3 with TRBJ2-3; D perhaps matches TRBD2 (5 bases). V was clipped by 0 bases and J by 0 bases, with 10 bases between them. The CDR3 is made up of 16 amino acids. Looked up from germline, CDR1 is LGHNA and CDR2 is YSLEER. CDR3 amino acids: CASSQDQRSSTDTQYF. The CDR3 nucleotides read TGCGCCAGCAGCCAAGACCAGCGGTCGAGCACAGATACGCAGTATTTT.

This clone appeared a single time. The chain links TRBV7-4 to TRBJ1-5, with a possible D match to TRBD1 (6 bases). V lost 4 bases and J 6 bases, leaving 13 bases between the germline ends. CDR3 length: 14 amino acids. Germline lookup yields CDR1 SGHVT and CDR2 SQSDAQ. The CDR3 reads CASSSKGGFQPQHF. The CDR3, as DNA: TGTGCCAGCAGCTCCAAGGGGGGGTTTCAGCCCCAGCATTTT.

CDR3 loop: CASRSERNSPLHF. DNA of the CDR3: TGTGCCAGCAGGTCCGAGAGGAATTCACCCCTCCACTTT. The V gene is TRBV2, the J gene TRBJ1-6; no definite D call. The CDR3 length is 13 residues. V was cut by 6 bases and J by 7 bases, with 10 bases left in between. Germline-derived CDR1 and CDR2 are SNHLY and FYNNEI.

The chain combines TRBV13 with TRBJ2-3; 9 bases are shared with TRBD2. Trimming removed 4 bases from V and 7 bases from J; junction bases left unmatched: 12. CDR1 PRHDT and CDR2 FYEKMQ come from the germline V gene (reference sequence). This CDR3 spans 16 amino acids. CDR3 residues: CASSSYGTSSSHTQYF. The CDR3 DNA reads as TGTGCCAGCAGCTCCTACGGGACTAGCTCGTCGCATACGCAGTATTTT.

This rearrangement joins TRBV2 to TRBJ2-1; possibly TRBD1 for D (6 bases). CDR1 is SNHLY, CDR2 FYNNEI, per germline. CDR3 length: 15 residues. V lost 3 bases and J lost 4, with 13 bases in between. CDR3 sequence (DNA): TGTGCCAGCAGTGAGCTCGCAGGACAGTACAATGAGCAGTTCTTC. It codes for CASSELAGQYNEQFF.

The chain couples TRBV2 to TRBJ2-1; TRBD2 matches at 7 bases. The CDR3 is 16 amino acids. CDR1 is SNHLY, CDR2 FYNNEI, per germline. V was pared by 5 bases and J by 6 bases, with 13 bases of the junction left unmatched. CDR3 loop: CASSPPPAGVGNEQFF. CDR3 nucleotides: TGTGCCAGCAGTCCCCCCCCGGCGGGAGTCGGCAATGAGCAGTTCTTC.

The chain has TRBV10-2 and TRBJ1-1, with 7 bases identical to TRBD1. V lost 6 bases and J lost 4; bases outside the gene matches: 8. The CDR3 is 14 amino acids. CDR1 and CDR2 (germline): WSHSY, SAAADI. This CDR3 is CASRRTGAITEAFF. The CDR3 nucleotides are TGCGCCAGCAGACGTACAGGGGCTATCACTGAAGCTTTCTTT.

The rearrangement links TRBV11-2 to TRBJ2-3; D may be TRBD2 (5 bases). The germline V gene has CDR1 SGHAT and CDR2 FQNNGV. The CDR3 spans 12 residues. V dropped 5 bases and J dropped 4 bases, with 7 bases sitting between them. CDR3 DNA: TGTGCCAGCAGCCTACTAGCAGATACGCAGTATTTT. Protein: CASSLLADTQYF.

This rearrangement joins TRBV30 to TRBJ2-2; D not certain. This CDR3 has 13 residues. Per the germline V gene, CDR1 is GTSNPN and CDR2 is SVGIG (reference sequence). Trimming stripped 4 bases from V and 0 bases from J, with 6 bases between. CDR3 sequence: CAWTATNTGELFF. Written as DNA, the CDR3 is TGTGCCTGGACCGCTACGAACACCGGGGAGCTGTTTTTT.

The genes are TRBV5-4 and TRBJ2-1; 9 nucleotides match TRBD2. The trim removed 2 bases at V and 5 bases at J, leaving 8 bases unmatched. Germline-derived CDR1 and CDR2 are SGHNT and YYREEE (reference sequence). CDR3 length: 16 amino acids. In nucleotides, the CDR3 is TGTGCCAGCAGCTTTCGGCTACTAGCGGGTCACAATGAGCAGTTCTTC. It yields the protein CASSFRLLAGHNEQFF.